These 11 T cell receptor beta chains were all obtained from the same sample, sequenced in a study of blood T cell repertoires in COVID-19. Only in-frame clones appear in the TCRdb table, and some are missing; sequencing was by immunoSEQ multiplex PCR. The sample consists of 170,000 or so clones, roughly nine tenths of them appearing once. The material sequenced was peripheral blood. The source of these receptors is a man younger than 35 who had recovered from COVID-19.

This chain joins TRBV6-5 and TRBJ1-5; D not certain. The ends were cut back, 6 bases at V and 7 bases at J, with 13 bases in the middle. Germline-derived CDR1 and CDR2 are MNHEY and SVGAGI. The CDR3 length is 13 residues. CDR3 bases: TGTGCCAGCAGCCCAACCCGACTCCAGCCCCAGCATTTT. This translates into CASSPTRLQPQHF.

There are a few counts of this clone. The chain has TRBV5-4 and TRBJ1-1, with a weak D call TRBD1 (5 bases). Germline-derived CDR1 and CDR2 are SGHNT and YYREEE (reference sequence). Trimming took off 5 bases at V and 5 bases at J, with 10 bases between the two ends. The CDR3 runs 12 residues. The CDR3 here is CASSSGRTEAFF. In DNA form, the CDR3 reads TGTGCCAGCAGTTCAGGGCGTACTGAAGCTTTCTTT.

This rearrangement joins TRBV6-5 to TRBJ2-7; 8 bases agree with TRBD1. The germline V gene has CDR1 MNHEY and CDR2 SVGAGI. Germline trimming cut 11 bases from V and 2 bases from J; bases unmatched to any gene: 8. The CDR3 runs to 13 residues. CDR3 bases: TGTGCCGGGCGGACAGGGCGGGCCTACGAGCAGTACTTC. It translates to CAGRTGRAYEQYF.

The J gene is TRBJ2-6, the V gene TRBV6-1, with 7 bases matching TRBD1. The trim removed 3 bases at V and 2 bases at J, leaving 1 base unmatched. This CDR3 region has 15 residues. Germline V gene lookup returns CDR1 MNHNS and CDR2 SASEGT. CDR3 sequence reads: CASSDQGAGANVLTF. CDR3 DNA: TGTGCCAGCAGTGACCAGGGGGCTGGGGCCAACGTCCTGACTTTC.

The CDR3 DNA sequence: TGTGCCAGCAGCCTGGGACAGGGCTTGAACACTGAAGCTTTCTTT. It codes for CASSLGQGLNTEAFF. The rearrangement links TRBV14 to TRBJ1-1; 9 nucleotides match TRBD1. This CDR3 spans 15 amino acids. Germline V gene data show CDR1 as SGHDN and CDR2 as FVKESK. The J segment lost 0 bases and the V segment lost 4 bases, leaving 3 bases of the junction unmatched.

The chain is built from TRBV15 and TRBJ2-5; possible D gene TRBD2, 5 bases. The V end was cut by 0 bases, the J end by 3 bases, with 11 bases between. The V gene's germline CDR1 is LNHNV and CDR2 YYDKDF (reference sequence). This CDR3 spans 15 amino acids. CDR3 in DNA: TGTGCCACCAGCAGAGATAATACTAGGAAAGAGACCCAGTACTTC. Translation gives CATSRDNTRKETQYF.

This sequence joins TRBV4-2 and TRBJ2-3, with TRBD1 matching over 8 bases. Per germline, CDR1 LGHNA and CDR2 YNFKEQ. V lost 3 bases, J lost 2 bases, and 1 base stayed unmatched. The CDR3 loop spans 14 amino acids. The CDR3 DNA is TGTGCCAGCAGCCAGGACAGGGCCACAGATACGCAGTATTTT. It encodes CASSQDRATDTQYF.

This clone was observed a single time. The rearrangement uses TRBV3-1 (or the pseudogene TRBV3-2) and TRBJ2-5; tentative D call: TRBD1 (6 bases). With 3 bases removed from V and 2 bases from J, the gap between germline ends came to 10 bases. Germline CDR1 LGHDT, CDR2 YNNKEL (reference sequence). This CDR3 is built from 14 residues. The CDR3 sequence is CASSQQGTQETQYF. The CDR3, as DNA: TGTGCCAGCAGCCAGCAGGGGACGCAAGAGACCCAGTACTTC.

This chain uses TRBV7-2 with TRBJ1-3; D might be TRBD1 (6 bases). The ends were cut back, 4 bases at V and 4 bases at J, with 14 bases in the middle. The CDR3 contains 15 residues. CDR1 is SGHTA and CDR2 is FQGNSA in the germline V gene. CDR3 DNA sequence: TGTGCCAGCAGCTCGACAGGAGGAAGGGGAAACACCATATATTTT. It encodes CASSSTGGRGNTIYF.

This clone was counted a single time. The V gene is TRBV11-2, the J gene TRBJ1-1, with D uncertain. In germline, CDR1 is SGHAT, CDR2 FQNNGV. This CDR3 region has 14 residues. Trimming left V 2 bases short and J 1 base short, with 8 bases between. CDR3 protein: CASSLTDTNTEAFF. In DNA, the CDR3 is TGTGCCAGCAGCTTAACCGACACGAACACTGAAGCTTTCTTT. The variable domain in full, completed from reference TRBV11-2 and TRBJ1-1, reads EAGVAQSPRYKIIEKRQSVAFWCNPISGHATLYWYQQILGQGPKLLIQFQNNGVVDDSQLPKDRFSAERLKGVDSTLKIQPAKLEDSAVYLCASSLTDTNTEAFFGQGTRLTVV.

CDR3 loop: CASSPPRDTSWGGEKLFF. CDR3 DNA: TGTGCCAGCAGTCCCCCCCGGGACACTTCATGGGGTGGTGAAAAACTGTTTTTT. This sequence joins TRBV28 and TRBJ1-4, with TRBD1 as a possible D gene (6 bases). Between the trimmed V and J ends, which lost 5 bases and 7 bases, there was a span of 26 bases. This CDR3 is built from 18 residues. Germline V gene data show CDR1 as MDHEN and CDR2 as SYDVKM.